The T cell receptor beta chain described here comes from a study of T-cell memory formation after mild COVID-19. Sample barcodes and UMIs were carried by the TCR alpha and TCR beta cDNA libraries that 5'RACE generated with constant-segment primers. TCRdb ran MiXCR on the 5' RACE reads and lists one entry per CDR3 protein. Of 300,000 to 350,000 distinct CDR3 sequences listed, around 15% are singletons. This clonotype was recorded a few times. The receptor was derived from a young man who had mild COVID-19 (a few samples of this study predate the infection). Cell type and time point are not known. Sample: PBMCs or a T cell subset sorted from them (not recorded which).

The CDR3 loop reads CASSLGEGGLAGVSYEQYV. The CDR3 DNA reads TGTGCCAGCAGCTTGGGGGAGGGTGGACTAGCGGGGGTCTCGTACGAGCAGTACGTC. V and J are TRBV5-6 and TRBJ2-7; TRBD2 matches 13 bases. The ends lost 0 bases at V and 4 bases at J; junction bases unmatched: 13. This CDR3 has 19 residues. CDR1 is SGHDT and CDR2 is YYEEEE in the germline V gene.